This T cell receptor (beta chain) was profiled in a study of cytomegalovirus exposure and HLA in healthy donors. Measured with immunoSEQ multiplex PCR; TCRdb has only the in-frame clones, and not every one. The sample carries roughly 180,000 clones, about nine tenths recorded once. This TCR derives from a young man in good health and CMV-seropositive. The sequenced material came from PBMCs.

The CDR3 sequence: CASSQEVSRTVKNIQYF. The CDR3 DNA sequence: TGCGCCAGCAGCCAAGAGGTTTCGCGGACAGTGAAAAACATTCAGTACTTC. J is TRBJ2-4 and V is TRBV4-1; possible D gene TRBD1, 6 bases. The CDR3 is made up of 17 amino acids. V dropped 0 bases and J dropped 4 bases, with 16 bases sitting between them. Germline lookup yields CDR1 MGHRA and CDR2 YSYEKL.